This passage covers 3 T cell receptor beta chains from one sample sequenced in a study of T cells in Graves' hyperthyroidism and ophthalmopathy. TCR beta CDR3 regions were amplified from RNA. First-round RT-PCR targeting the TCR CDR3 was performed with the HTBI primer set. TCRdb reprocessed the multiplex PCR reads with MiXCR, giving one entry per CDR3 protein. Of hundreds of thousands of distinct CDR3 sequences listed, around 40% were seen once; the top ten hold around 30%. The sequencing sample was made of blood. The receptors stem from a woman aged 40 to 50 with Graves' hyperthyroidism.

This clonotype was recorded at least ten times. The rearrangement links TRBV12-3 or TRBV12-4 to TRBJ1-1; a possible D gene is TRBD1 (5 bases). V lost 0 bases to trimming and J lost 3 bases, with 8 bases between them. The CDR3 spans 14 residues. The CDR3, as DNA: TGTGCCAGCAGTTTAGCCCCGGGGGACACTGAAGCTTTCTTT. The encoded protein is CASSLAPGDTEAFF.

V and J are TRBV7-2 and TRBJ2-7; 10 bases line up with TRBD1. CDR1 and CDR2 (germline): SGHTA, FQGNSA. There are 15 residues in the CDR3. Trimming cost V 4 bases and J 2 bases; bases outside gene matches: 5. The CDR3 sequence is CASSSGQGETYEQYF. The CDR3 coding sequence is TGTGCCAGCAGCTCCGGACAGGGGGAGACCTACGAGCAGTACTTC.

The chain joins TRBV10-1 to TRBJ2-3, with no clear D. CDR1 and CDR2 (germline): WNHNN, SYGVQD (reference sequence). This CDR3 has 13 amino acids. V was pared by 2 bases and J by 2 bases, with 5 bases between. The CDR3 spells CASSEGITDTQYF. The CDR3 DNA reads TGCGCCAGCAGTGAGGGGATCACAGATACGCAGTATTTT.